The rows below give T cell receptor beta chains drawn from one sample of a study of T cells in Graves' hyperthyroidism and ophthalmopathy. TCRdb re-analysed the multiplex PCR reads in MiXCR, keeping a single row per CDR3 protein. The sample lists about 570,000 distinct CDR3 sequences, about 43% occurring once. Sequenced sample: peripheral blood or thyroid tissue (not recorded which). These receptors originate from an adult woman with Graves' disease, either hyperthyroidism or ophthalmopathy (not recorded which). Each CDR3 is given with its conserved first and last residue. A D gene is named only where the DNA matches it firmly. Rows give clone size only sometimes, using once, few, many, or a class for an expanded clone.

TRBD2	many	TRBV5-4	TRBJ2-5	15	TGTGCCAGCAGCTTGGACGGGAGGGCCTCAGAGACCCAGTACTTC	CASSLDGRASETQYF
.	many	TRBV7-8	TRBJ2-7	11	TGTGCCAGCAGCTCCCTATGGGAGCAGTACTTC	CASSSLWEQYF
TRBD1	.	TRBV2	TRBJ1-1	15	TGTGCCAGCAGTCCATGGACAGGCATGAACACTGAAGCTTTCTTT	CASSPWTGMNTEAFF
TRBD1	.	TRBV10-3	TRBJ2-5	13	TGTGCCATCAGTGAGGAGGGACAGGGCAACCAGTACTTC	CAISEEGQGNQYF
.	.	TRBV5-1	TRBJ1-3	17	TGCGCCAGCAGCATCACCGGGACGGACTCATACGGAAACACCATATATTTT	CASSITGTDSYGNTIYF
.	.	TRBV7-9	TRBJ2-5	12	TGTGCCAGCAGCGGTTCCGGGAAGACCCAGTACTTC	CASSGSGKTQYF
.	many	TRBV5-1	TRBJ2-2	11	TGCGCCAGCACCTTAACCGGGGAGCTGTTTTTT	CASTLTGELFF
TRBD1	few	TRBV7-9	TRBJ1-6	14	TGTGCCAGCAGCTTAGACAGGGGATCCTCACCCCTCCACTTT	CASSLDRGSSPLHF
.	few	TRBV29-1	TRBJ2-2	13	TGCAGCGTTGAGAAGGGGAACACCGGGGAGCTGTTTTTT	CSVEKGNTGELFF
.	.	TRBV4-3	TRBJ1-2	14	TGCGCCAGCAGCAATCAGGGGATCATCGGGGGCTACACCTTC	CASSNQGIIGGYTF
TRBD1	.	TRBV7-9	TRBJ2-5	16	TGTGCCAGTAGTAACACCGGGACAGCGTACCAAGAGACCCAGTACTTC	CASSNTGTAYQETQYF
TRBD1	.	TRBV18	TRBJ2-2	15	TGTGCCAGCTCGACCGGACAGGGTCGTACCGGGGAGCTGTTTTTT	CASSTGQGRTGELFF
.	.	TRBV11-3	TRBJ2-5	18	TGTGCCAGCAGCTTAGACCCCGCGGCCCCAAGAAGCCGAGAGACCCAGTACTTC	CASSLDPAAPRSRETQYF
TRBD2	.	TRBV2	TRBJ2-5	17	TGTGCCAGCCGAAAACTAGCGGGAGGGGGGGTCCTAGAGACCCAGTACTTC	CASRKLAGGGVLETQYF
TRBD2	.	TRBV20-1	TRBJ2-7	15	TGCAGTGCTGGTGATCTAGCGGTGAGCTCCTACGAGCAGTACTTC	CSAGDLAVSSYEQYF
TRBD2	.	TRBV7-7	TRBJ2-1	15	TGTGCTAGCAGCTTAGGAGCTAGCGGGAGAGATGAGCAGTTCTTC	CASSLGASGRDEQFF
TRBD2	many	TRBV24-1	TRBJ2-7	15	TGTGCCACCAGTGACCCGACTAGCGGGAGCAACGAGCAGTACTTC	CATSDPTSGSNEQYF
.	many	TRBV25-1	TRBJ2-2	15	TGTGCCAGCAGGGACGGACAATGGAAGACCGGGGAGCTGTTTTTT	CASRDGQWKTGELFF
.	many	TRBV4-1	TRBJ1-1	15	TGCGCCAGCAGCCAGCGCCAGGGGCCGAACACTGAAGCTTTCTTT	CASSQRQGPNTEAFF
.	many	TRBV11-3	TRBJ1-5	17	TGTGCCAGCTACCCCGGCCCGGGGCAGGGGAGAGATCAGCCCCAGCATTTT	CASYPGPGQGRDQPQHF
.	.	TRBV7-9	TRBJ1-2	14	TGTGCCAGCAGTGACGGCAGGGGAGATTATGGCTACACCTTC	CASSDGRGDYGYTF
.	many	TRBV5-8	TRBJ2-5	12	TGTGCCAGCAGCTTACGTCAAGAGACCCAGTACTTC	CASSLRQETQYF
TRBD1	many	TRBV7-8	TRBJ1-4	15	TGTGCCAGCAGCCGCACTGGACAGGGGAATGAAAAACTGTTTTTT	CASSRTGQGNEKLFF
.	many	TRBV7-9	TRBJ2-5	14	TGTGCCAGCAGCTTATGTGGCGGCACGGAGACCCAGTACTTC	CASSLCGGTETQYF
TRBD1	.	TRBV28	TRBJ1-5	15	TGTGCCAGCAATGGGCTTAGAGGGGGCGTTCAGCCCCAGCATTTT	CASNGLRGGVQPQHF
TRBD1	many	TRBV12-3/TRBV12-4	TRBJ1-4	17	TGTGCCAGCTGCACTTCCCAGGGGGTGCGGGCTAATGAAAAACTGTTTTTT	CASCTSQGVRANEKLFF
TRBD2	many	TRBV6-1	TRBJ2-5	13	TGTGCCAGCAAGAGGACTAGCGGTGAGACCCAGTACTTC	CASKRTSGETQYF
.	.	TRBV6-5	TRBJ1-1	12	TGTGCCAGCAGTTACTCGGGAGTTGAAGCTTTCTTT	CASSYSGVEAFF
.	.	TRBV15	TRBJ2-7	19	TGTGCCACCAGCAGAGTCCTGGTGGTCAGGGGAGCACTTGGAGGCGAGCAGTACTTC	CATSRVLVVRGALGGEQYF
TRBD1	.	TRBV5-1	TRBJ1-5	15	TGCGCCAGCAGCCCCGGACAGGGTTGGAATCAGCCCCAGCATTTT	CASSPGQGWNQPQHF
TRBD1	.	TRBV19	TRBJ1-5	15	TGTGCCAGTAGTATGGAGGGGGCGAGCAATCAGCCCCAGCATTTT	CASSMEGASNQPQHF
TRBD2	few	TRBV28	TRBJ2-7	16	TGTGCCAGCAGTTTCCACGGACTAGCGGGGACCTACGAGCAGTACTTC	CASSFHGLAGTYEQYF
.	many	TRBV7-8	TRBJ1-6	17	TGTGCCAGCAGCACCCCGCCCGGGGCAGGCAATAATTCACCCCTCCACTTT	CASSTPPGAGNNSPLHF
.	.	TRBV3-1	TRBJ1-2	13	TGTGCCAGCAGCCCGGGTTCTTCCTATGGCTACACCTTC	CASSPGSSYGYTF
.	many	TRBV11-2	TRBJ2-7	14	TGTGCCAGCAGCCCATCACGGTGGTCCTACGAGCAGTACTTC	CASSPSRWSYEQYF
.	many	TRBV7-2	TRBJ2-6	16	TGTGCCAGCAGCCTCAACCGGGGGGCCGGGGCCAACGTCCTGACTTTC	CASSLNRGAGANVLTF
.	.	TRBV24-1	TRBJ2-2	16	TGTGCCACCAGTGTCCCTCGGCCAGGGAACACCGGGGAGCTGTTTTTT	CATSVPRPGNTGELFF
.	.	TRBV20-1	TRBJ2-5	13	TGCAGTGCTAGAGATTTGAGTGGAGAGACCCAGTACTTC	CSARDLSGETQYF
.	.	TRBV12-3/TRBV12-4	TRBJ1-5	12	TGTGCCAGCAGGGGCGGACCTCAGCCCCAGCATTTT	CASRGGPQPQHF
.	.	TRBV5-6	TRBJ2-1	13	TGTGCCAGCAGCGGGGGACGGAACACCGGGGAGTTCTTC	CASSGGRNTGEFF
.	few	TRBV19	TRBJ2-7	14	TGTGCCAGTAGTGGGACGCCCTTGTCCTCCGAGCAGTACTTC	CASSGTPLSSEQYF
.	.	TRBV7-9	TRBJ1-6	13	TGTGCCAGCAGCTTAGGGAGGTATTCACCCCTCCACTTT	CASSLGRYSPLHF
TRBD1	many	TRBV7-2	TRBJ1-3	15	TGTGCCAGCAGCTCCAGAGACAGGGCTGGAAACACCATATATTTT	CASSSRDRAGNTIYF
TRBD1	.	TRBV10-3	TRBJ2-1	16	TGTGCCATCGGGAGCCGGGACAGGGGGCTAATGGATGAGCAGTTCTTC	CAIGSRDRGLMDEQFF
TRBD2	.	TRBV12-3/TRBV12-4	TRBJ2-3	15	TGTGCCAGCAGTTTTTTGTGGGAGGGCCGGGATACGCAGTATTTT	CASSFLWEGRDTQYF
.	many	TRBV2	TRBJ2-7	12	TGTGCCAGCAGGGGACTGGCCTACGAGCAGTACTTC	CASRGLAYEQYF
TRBD1	many	TRBV20-1	TRBJ1-1	10	TGCAGTCCCAGGACAGGGGAAGCTTTCTTT	CSPRTGEAFF
TRBD2	many	TRBV20-1	TRBJ2-5	17	TGCAGTGCTAGTCGACGACTAGCGGGGTTTATCCAAGAGACCCAGTACTTC	CSASRRLAGFIQETQYF
.	many	TRBV19	TRBJ2-6	15	TGTGCCAGTAGTATACAGGATCCCGGGGCCAACGTCCTGACTTTC	CASSIQDPGANVLTF
.	.	TRBV7-9	TRBJ1-5	15	TGTGCCAGCAGCTTTGTCATCGGGGGCCAAGAGACCCAGCATTTT	CASSFVIGGQETQHF
.	few	TRBV5-6	TRBJ2-3	12	TGTGCCAGCAGCAGGGAGTCAGATACGCAGTATTTT	CASSRESDTQYF
TRBD1	many	TRBV9	TRBJ2-5	14	TGTGCCAGCAGCGTCGAGGACAGGTCAGGGACCCAGTACTTC	CASSVEDRSGTQYF
.	.	TRBV7-2	TRBJ2-7	14	TGTGCCAGCAGCCCTTACAGGGTATCTTACGAGCAGTACTTC	CASSPYRVSYEQYF